The next 20 T cell receptor beta chains were all read from a single sample in a study of OX40 agonist ivuxolimab in advanced cancers. Assay: immunoSEQ multiplex PCR; the TCRdb copy retains only in-frame clones and omits some. The sample lists 65,000 to 85,000 clones; approximately 88% were seen once. The sample in question was CD4+ or CD8+ T cells sorted from blood, obtained in a trial of the OX40 agonist ivuxolimab. These receptors all stem from an adult with an advanced solid tumor such as melanoma, head and neck, liver or kidney cancer.

DNA of the CDR3: TGTGCCAGCAGTGAGAGACAAGAGATTGAAGCTTTCTTT. It yields the protein CASSERQEIEAFF. This chain connects TRBV2 to TRBJ1-1; D remains ambiguous. Looked up from germline, CDR1 is SNHLY and CDR2 is FYNNEI. The CDR3 loop spans 13 amino acids. The germline V and J ends were trimmed by 3 bases and 7 bases, with 12 bases remaining between them. Complete variable domain (other parts from reference TRBV2 and TRBJ1-1): EPEVTQTPSHQVTQMGQEVILRCVPISNHLYFYWYRQILGQKVEFLVSFYNNEISEKSEIFDDQFSVERPDGSNFTLKIRSTKLEDSAMYFCASSERQEIEAFFGQGTRLTVV.

The chain combines TRBV27 with TRBJ2-7, with no clear D. V lost 2 bases, J lost 0 bases, and 8 bases lay in between. This CDR3 region has 14 residues. Germline loops: CDR1 MNHEY, CDR2 SMNVEV (reference sequence). CDR3 region: CASSLKGSSYEQYF. CDR3 coding DNA: TGTGCCAGCAGTTTAAAAGGCAGCTCCTACGAGCAGTACTTC.

J is TRBJ1-1 and V is TRBV2; tentative D call: TRBD1 (6 bases). The CDR3 runs to 13 residues. Per the germline V gene, CDR1 is SNHLY and CDR2 is FYNNEI. V was clipped by 7 bases and J by 2 bases, with 11 bases between them. This chain's CDR3 is CASTGAGNTEAFF. DNA of the CDR3: TGTGCCAGCACGGGGGCAGGTAACACTGAAGCTTTCTTT.

V and J are TRBV6-1 and TRBJ1-1; D ambiguous. The V gene's germline CDR1 is MNHNS and CDR2 SASEGT. V lost 4 bases to trimming and J lost 4 bases, with 16 bases between them. The CDR3 spans 15 residues. The CDR3 DNA reads as TGTGCCAGCAGTGGAACCCCTACTTGGGGCACTGAAGCTTTCTTT. It specifies CASSGTPTWGTEAFF.

V is TRBV4-2 and J is TRBJ2-1; a possible D gene is TRBD2 (6 bases). Trimming removed 0 bases from V and 0 bases from J, with 12 bases in between. The CDR3 is 17 amino acids. The germline V gene encodes CDR1 LGHNA and CDR2 YNFKEQ. The CDR3 protein is CASSQDRGYSSYNEQFF. The CDR3 coding sequence is TGTGCCAGCAGCCAAGATCGGGGGTATAGCTCCTACAATGAGCAGTTCTTC.

There are a few counts of this clone. The chain has TRBV14 and TRBJ1-1, with D hard to call. The V and J ends lost 2 bases and 0 bases respectively, with 1 base between them. The CDR3 loop spans 12 amino acids. Germline V lookup: CDR1 SGHDN, CDR2 FVKESK. CDR3 DNA sequence: TGTGCCAGCAGCCAAATGAACACTGAAGCTTTCTTT. Translating it yields CASSQMNTEAFF.

The chain couples TRBV18 to TRBJ1-5; D uncertain. Trimming left V 5 bases short and J 3 bases short, with 17 bases between. Germline assignment: CDR1 KGHSH and CDR2 LQKENI. CDR3 length: 16 residues. CDR3 residues: CASSSQAPTNNQPQHF. CDR3 in DNA: TGTGCCAGCTCATCTCAAGCCCCGACGAACAATCAGCCCCAGCATTTT.

V is TRBV5-4 and J is TRBJ1-5; the D is unclear. This CDR3 is built from 18 residues. Germline loops: CDR1 SGHNT, CDR2 YYREEE (reference sequence). Trimming removed 2 bases from V and 4 bases from J, with 22 bases in between. This chain's CDR3 is CASSLPVLWRVQNQPQHF. The CDR3 DNA reads as TGTGCCAGCAGCTTACCGGTTTTATGGCGGGTTCAGAATCAGCCCCAGCATTTT.

Only a few counts were recorded for this clone. The chain joins TRBV27 to TRBJ1-5; D might be TRBD1 (6 bases). The V end was cut by 4 bases, the J end by 0 bases, with 16 bases between. There are 17 residues in the CDR3. Germline V gene lookup returns CDR1 MNHEY and CDR2 SMNVEV (reference sequence). CDR3 sequence (DNA): TGTGCCAGCAGTTCCCGATGGGGGGCGGGTAGCAATCAGCCCCAGCATTTT. Translating gives CASSSRWGAGSNQPQHF.

The rearrangement links TRBV11-2 to TRBJ1-1, with D perhaps TRBD1 (6 bases). Germline V CDR1 and CDR2: SGHAT, FQNNGV. This CDR3 has 13 amino acids. Trimming left V 5 bases short and J 6 bases short, with 13 bases between. DNA for the CDR3: TGTGCCAGCAGCCAACAGGGAGATGCTGAAGCTTTCTTT. Amino acids: CASSQQGDAEAFF.

The V call is TRBV5-1, the J call TRBJ1-1, with 9 bases identical to TRBD1. V lost 5 bases and J lost 5; bases outside the gene matches: 7. Germline CDR1 SGHRS, CDR2 YFSETQ. The CDR3 loop spans 14 amino acids. CDR3 in DNA: TGCGCCAGCAGTCGCGGGACAGGGTATACTGAAGCTTTCTTT. Protein: CASSRGTGYTEAFF.

This chain links TRBV7-9 with TRBJ1-1; perhaps TRBD1 as D (6 bases). The CDR3 loop spans 13 amino acids. Trimming stripped 7 bases from V and 1 base from J, with 10 bases between. The germline V gene has CDR1 SEHNR and CDR2 FQNEAQ (reference sequence). This CDR3 reads CASTPQGNTEAFF. The DNA of the CDR3 is TGTGCCAGCACCCCACAGGGGAACACTGAAGCTTTCTTT.

The chain is built from TRBV5-6 and TRBJ1-2, with TRBD1 matching over 8 bases. This CDR3 spans 15 amino acids. J gave up 3 bases and V 2 bases, and 6 bases lay outside the gene matches. Germline V lookup: CDR1 SGHDT, CDR2 YYEEEE. As DNA, the CDR3 is TGTGCCAGCAGCTTAAGACAGGGGATCGACTATGGCTACACCTTC. Amino acid sequence: CASSLRQGIDYGYTF.

This clone was seen a handful of times. CDR3 amino acids: CASSLGLNSPLHF. CDR3 bases: TGTGCCAGCAGCTTAGGACTTAATTCACCCCTCCACTTT. The rearrangement joins TRBV11-3 to TRBJ1-6; D is unresolved. Germline V gene sequence: CDR1 SGHNT, CDR2 YENEEA. The CDR3 totals 13 residues. Trimming pared 1 base from V and 6 bases from J, leaving 4 bases between.

The chain employs TRBV2 and TRBJ2-3; D gene uncertain. V lost 8 bases, J lost 5 bases, and 11 bases lay in between. Per germline, CDR1 SNHLY and CDR2 FYNNEI. This CDR3 region has 12 residues. The CDR3 spells CASRWREDTQYF. The CDR3 bases are TGTGCCAGCCGGTGGCGAGAAGATACGCAGTATTTT. The full variable domain, with the rest looked up from reference TRBV2 and TRBJ2-3, is EPEVTQTPSHQVTQMGQEVILRCVPISNHLYFYWYRQILGQKVEFLVSFYNNEISEKSEIFDDQFSVERPDGSNFTLKIRSTKLEDSAMYFCASRWREDTQYFGPGTRLTVL.

V gene TRBV5-5 combines with J gene TRBJ2-5; 10 bases are a match to TRBD1. The length of the CDR3 is 14 residues. After removal of 4 bases from V and 4 bases from J, the junction contained 4 bases not matched to a gene. CDR1 and CDR2 from the germline V gene are SGHKS and YYEKEE (reference sequence). In nucleotides, the CDR3 is TGTGCCAGCAGCCCGGACAGGGGGGGAGAGACCCAGTACTTC. Encoded protein: CASSPDRGGETQYF.

This chain joins TRBV21-1 and TRBJ2-5; the table gives TRBD1 as D, unverified against the DNA. TRBV21-1 is deemed a pseudogene. This CDR3 comprises 15 residues. In nucleotides, the CDR3 is TGTGCCAGCAGCAAAGTAGCAACAGGCCAAGAGACCCAGTACTTC. Protein: CASSKVATGQETQYF.

This chain links TRBV18 with TRBJ2-2; no clear D. Germline V gene lookup returns CDR1 KGHSH and CDR2 LQKENI. V dropped 1 base and J dropped 0 bases, with 15 bases sitting between them. The CDR3 consists of 18 residues. The CDR3 sequence: CASSPLTATDANTGELFF. The CDR3 bases are TGTGCCAGCTCACCACTGACGGCGACCGACGCGAACACCGGGGAGCTGTTTTTT.

The chain combines TRBV5-1 with TRBJ1-4, with D tentatively TRBD1 (6 bases). The germline CDR1 and CDR2 sequences are SGHRS and YFSETQ. The CDR3 is 16 residues long. Trimming left V 3 bases short and J 6 bases short, with 18 bases between. The CDR3 DNA follows: TGCGCCAGCAGCTGGGGGCAGGGCTCCTATGATGAAAAACTGTTTTTT. Its translation is CASSWGQGSYDEKLFF.

The chain links TRBV10-1 to TRBJ1-1; 8 nucleotides line up with TRBD1. The CDR3 has 13 amino acids. Losses at the gene ends were 7 bases for V and 1 base for J; bases not matched to a gene: 2. Germline-derived CDR1 and CDR2 are WNHNN and SYGVQD (reference sequence). For the CDR3, the DNA is TGCGCCAGCACCAGGGGGCCGAACACTGAAGCTTTCTTT. It is translated as CASTRGPNTEAFF.